Here is one TCR beta chain with its context. The antigen remains undetermined. Only Caucasian adults living in Nashville, Tennessee made up the donor group. Generated by immunoSEQ multiplex PCR, the TCRdb table keeps only in-frame clones and is missing some. The sample holds about 450,000 clones, around 79% seen once. The record originates from a study of shared clonotypes between healthy human individuals. At the level of the study: Donors, aged 18 to 49, were a couple of women and a few men. Study findings and constraints: A small donor pool kept down the genetic and exposure-history diversity that was represented. Sample collection involved blood only; tissue repertoires are likely different.

Trimming cost V 0 bases and J 9 bases, with 6 bases left between them. The germline V gene has CDR1 WNHNN and CDR2 SYGVQD (reference sequence). The CDR3 has 12 residues. The chain combines TRBV10-1 with TRBJ2-1; the D is unclear. The sample was PBMCs. This TCR came from a woman aged 40 to 50 in good health. Some clones in this sample may be carry-over from other donors' samples. CDR3 sequence: CASSESGFEQFF. The CDR3 DNA reads as TGCGCCAGCAGTGAGTCGGGATTTGAGCAGTTCTTC.